This T cell receptor beta chain derives from a study of shared clonotypes between healthy human individuals. Looking at the study overall: Three CD4 naive, three CD4 memory, two CD8 naive and one CD8 memory plate were used per donor.

Assay: immunoSEQ multiplex PCR; the TCRdb copy retains only in-frame clones and omits some. The table includes about 1 million clones, more than 65% detected once. The study, taken as a whole, reports: Blood alone was sampled, and tissue repertoires likely differ.

Comment on this clone: Its specificity is unknown.

CD4+ cell separation produced CD45RA+ naive and CD45RA-negative memory subsets. Germline assignment: CDR1 SGHRS and CDR2 YFSETQ. The CDR3 runs to 11 residues. Trimming pared 8 bases from V and 4 bases from J, leaving 7 bases between. This rearrangement joins TRBV5-1 to TRBJ1-3; no definite D call. The TCR comes from a man younger than 35 in good health. The sample comprised memory CD4+ T cells sorted from blood. Regarding subset: CD45RA-negative fraction. CDR3 bases: TGCGCCAGTAGCGGGGGAAACACCATATATTTT. Its translation is CASSGGNTIYF.